This T cell receptor beta chain is drawn from a study of radiotherapy plus CTLA-4 blockade in lung cancer. Study overall: Objective responses were seen in about a sixth of patients, disease control in around 31%.

Clones were sequenced by immunoSEQ multiplex PCR, and TCRdb holds only the in-frame ones, with some missing. The sample includes roughly 100,000 clones, 75% to 85% of them seen just once. Germline assignment: CDR1 SNHLY and CDR2 FYNNEI. The CDR3 loop spans 15 amino acids. Trimming took 7 bases from V and 2 from J, leaving 15 bases between them. About this clone: Antigen unknown.

The study treated chemo-refractory metastatic non-small-cell lung cancer patients with focal radiation plus ipilimumab CTLA-4 blockade. The study, taken as a whole, reports: Peripheral blood showed expansion of tumor-derived TCR clones after radiotherapy and ipilimumab.

The specimen was peripheral blood, collected from a patient treated with radiotherapy plus ipilimumab. This TCR derives from a human donor with non-small cell lung cancer who had a partial response to radiotherapy plus ipilimumab. The chain recombines TRBV2 with TRBJ2-1; TRBD1 is a possible D gene (6 bases). CDR3 sequence: CASTEGVGTYNEQFF. The CDR3 DNA reads TGTGCCAGCACCGAGGGGGTCGGCACCTACAATGAGCAGTTCTTC.